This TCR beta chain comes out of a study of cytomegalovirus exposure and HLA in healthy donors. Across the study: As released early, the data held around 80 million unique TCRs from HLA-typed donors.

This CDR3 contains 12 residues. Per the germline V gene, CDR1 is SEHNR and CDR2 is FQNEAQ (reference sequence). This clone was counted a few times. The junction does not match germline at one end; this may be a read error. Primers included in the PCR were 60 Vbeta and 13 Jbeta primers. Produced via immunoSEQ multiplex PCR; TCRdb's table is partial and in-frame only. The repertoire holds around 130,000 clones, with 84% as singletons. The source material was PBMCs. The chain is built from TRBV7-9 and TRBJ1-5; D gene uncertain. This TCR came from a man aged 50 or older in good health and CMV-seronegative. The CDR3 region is CSSTSGNQPQHF. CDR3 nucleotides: TGTTCCAGCACCTCGGGAAATCAGCCCCAGCATTTT.